Below, one T cell receptor (beta chain) is given with its context. This specimen belongs to a study of shared clonotypes between healthy human individuals. Trimming removed 0 bases from V and 8 bases from J, with 11 bases in between. This CDR3 contains 13 residues. Germline V lookup: CDR1 SNHLY, CDR2 FYNNEI. Sequencing used immunoSEQ multiplex PCR; TCRdb keeps in-frame clones, though not all of them. The sample holds approximately 2.4 million clones; approximately 94% are singletons and the top ten take 0.1% to 0.15%. The genes are TRBV2 and TRBJ2-7; D is undetermined. The specimen was naive CD4+ T cells sorted from blood. Described subset: CD45RA+ positively selected. The sequence derives from a man in his late teens or twenties in good health. CDR3 region: CASSEARASKQYF. The CDR3 DNA reads as TGTGCCAGCAGTGAAGCCCGGGCCTCGAAGCAGTACTTC.